These 2 T cell receptor beta chains were sequenced from one sample in a study of blood T cell repertoires in COVID-19. Generated by immunoSEQ multiplex PCR, the TCRdb table keeps only in-frame clones and is missing some. The data hold 97,000 or so clones, with 75% to 95% observed a single time. The specimen was peripheral blood. The source is a man between 18 and 29 years old with acute or convalescent COVID-19.

The CDR3: CASSQQGGARDEQYF. In DNA form, the CDR3 reads TGTGCCAGCAGCCAACAGGGGGGGGCGAGGGACGAGCAGTACTTC. This rearrangement joins TRBV11-2 to TRBJ2-7, with TRBD1 as a possible D gene (8 bases). V was shortened by 5 bases and J by 5 bases, with 19 bases between the two germline ends. The CDR3 is 15 residues long. In germline, CDR1 is SGHAT, CDR2 FQNNGV.

This chain links TRBV6-1 with TRBJ1-2; D remains ambiguous. The CDR3 covers 15 residues. CDR1 MNHNS and CDR2 SASEGT come from the germline V gene. Between the trimmed V and J ends, which lost 0 bases and 8 bases, there was a span of 16 bases. The CDR3 nucleotides are TGTGCCAGCAGTGAAGCGCTTCTAGGCTCCGTGGGCTACACCTTC. It specifies CASSEALLGSVGYTF.